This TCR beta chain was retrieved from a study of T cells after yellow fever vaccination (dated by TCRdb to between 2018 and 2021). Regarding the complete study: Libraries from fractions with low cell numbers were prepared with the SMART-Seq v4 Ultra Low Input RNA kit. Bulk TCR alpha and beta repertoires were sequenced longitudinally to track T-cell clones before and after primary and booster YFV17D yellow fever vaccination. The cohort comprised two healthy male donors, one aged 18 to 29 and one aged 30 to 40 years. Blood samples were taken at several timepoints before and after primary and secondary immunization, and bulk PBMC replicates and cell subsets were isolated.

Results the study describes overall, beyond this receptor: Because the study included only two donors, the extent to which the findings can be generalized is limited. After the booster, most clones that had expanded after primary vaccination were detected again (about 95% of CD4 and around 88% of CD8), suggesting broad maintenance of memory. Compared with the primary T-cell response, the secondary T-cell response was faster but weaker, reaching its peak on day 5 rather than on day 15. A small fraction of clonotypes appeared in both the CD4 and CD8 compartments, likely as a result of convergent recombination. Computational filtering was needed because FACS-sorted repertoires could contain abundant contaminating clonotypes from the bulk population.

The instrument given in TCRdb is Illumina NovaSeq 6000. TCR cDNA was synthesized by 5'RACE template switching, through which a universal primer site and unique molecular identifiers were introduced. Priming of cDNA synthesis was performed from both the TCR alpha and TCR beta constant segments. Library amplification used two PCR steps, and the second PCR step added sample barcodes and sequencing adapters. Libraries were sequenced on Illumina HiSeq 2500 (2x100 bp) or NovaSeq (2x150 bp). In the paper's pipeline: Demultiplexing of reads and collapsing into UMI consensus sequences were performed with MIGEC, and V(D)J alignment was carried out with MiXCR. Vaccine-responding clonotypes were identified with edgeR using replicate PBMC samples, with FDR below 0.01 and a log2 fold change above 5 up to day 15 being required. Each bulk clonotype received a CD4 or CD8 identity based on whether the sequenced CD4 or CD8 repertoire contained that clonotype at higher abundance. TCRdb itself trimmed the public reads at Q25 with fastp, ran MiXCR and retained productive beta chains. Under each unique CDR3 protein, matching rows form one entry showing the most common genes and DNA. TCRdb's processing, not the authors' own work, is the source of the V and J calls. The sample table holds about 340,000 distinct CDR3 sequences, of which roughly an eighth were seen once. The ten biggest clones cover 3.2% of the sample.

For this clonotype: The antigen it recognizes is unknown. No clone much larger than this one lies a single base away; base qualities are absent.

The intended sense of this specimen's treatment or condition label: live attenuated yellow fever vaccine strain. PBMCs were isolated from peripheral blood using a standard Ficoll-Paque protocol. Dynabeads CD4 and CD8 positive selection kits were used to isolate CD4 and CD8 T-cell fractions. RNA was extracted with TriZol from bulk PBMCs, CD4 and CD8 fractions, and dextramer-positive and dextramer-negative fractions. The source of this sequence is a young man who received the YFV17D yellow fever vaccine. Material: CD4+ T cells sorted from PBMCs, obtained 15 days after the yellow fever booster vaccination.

The CDR3 reads as follows: CASSPLGQRNQPQHF. The nucleotide sequence reads TGCGCCAGCAGCCCGCTAGGACAGCGCAATCAGCCCCAGCATTTT. The sequence is built from TRBV5-1 and TRBJ1-5; matching of 6 bases hints at TRBD1 as the D gene. There are 15 amino acids in the CDR3, from cysteine to phenylalanine inclusive. Only the CDR3 DNA is retained, 45 bases long and in frame from the first base. The germline V gene gives CDR1 as SGHRS and CDR2 as YFSETQ. V sheds 4 bases and J sheds 2 bases, leaving 13 bases between their ends. When the CDR3 is completed using the reference TRBV5-1 and TRBJ1-5 genes on either side, the full variable domain is KAGVTQTPRYLIKTRGQQVTLSCSPISGHRSVSWYQQTPGQGLQFLFEYFSETQRNKGNFPGRFSGRQFSNSRSEMNVSTLELGDSALYLCASSPLGQRNQPQHFGDGTRLSIL.